Shown below are 9 T cell receptor beta chains from a single sample sequenced in a study of blood T cell repertoires in COVID-19 (dated by TCRdb to between 2020 and 2021). Libraries were constructed by the immunoSEQ multiplex PCR assay. Drawn from immuneACCESS, this table holds only the in-frame rearrangements with V and J called that TCRdb kept. Clones are partly lost; checked studies trace under half to an unresolved V gene and leave the rest unexplained. This sample is represented by 100,000 to 150,000 clones; 75% to 90% of them were singletons. The top ten clones comprise about 2.5% of the sample. Sequencing input: PBMCs or T cells enriched from blood (not recorded which). These TCRs come from a woman aged 50 to 60 who had recovered from COVID-19.

The chain's CDR3 is CASSPPRRTGNTGELFF. For the CDR3, the DNA is TGTGCCAGCAGCCCGCCACGAAGGACGGGAAACACCGGGGAGCTGTTTTTT. The chain joins TRBV7-2 to TRBJ2-2, with D maybe TRBD2 (5 bases). CDR1 is SGHTA, CDR2 FQGNSA, per germline. This CDR3 is built from 17 residues. The ends were cut back, 5 bases at V and 2 bases at J, with 18 bases in the middle.

The chain has TRBV20-1 and TRBJ2-1, with unresolved D. The CDR3 extends over 10 amino acids. Trimming took 5 bases from V and 6 from J, leaving 5 bases between them. Germline values: CDR1 DFQATT, CDR2 SNEGSKA (reference sequence). Here the CDR3 DNA reads TGCAGTGCTGTACTCAATGAGCAGTTCTTC. It encodes CSAVLNEQFF.

V gene TRBV15 combines with J gene TRBJ2-2; weak D call: TRBD1 (5 bases). With 0 bases removed from V and 0 bases from J, the gap between germline ends came to 14 bases. CDR1 LNHNV and CDR2 YYDKDF come from the germline V gene (reference sequence). The CDR3 is 18 residues long. CDR3 coding DNA: TGTGCCACCAGCAGAGATGTCTCGGCAGGGCCGAACACCGGGGAGCTGTTTTTT. Protein: CATSRDVSAGPNTGELFF. Full variable domain (missing parts from reference TRBV15 and TRBJ2-2): DAMVIQNPRYQVTQFGKPVTLSCSQTLNHNVMYWYQQKSSQAPKLLFHYYDKDFNNEADTPDNFQSRRPNTSFCFLDIRSPGLGDTAMYLCATSRDVSAGPNTGELFFGEGSRLTVL.

CDR3 nucleotide sequence: TGTGCCAGCACCCACAGGGAGAACACTGAAGCTTTCTTT. It translates to CASTHRENTEAFF. V gene TRBV6-5 combines with J gene TRBJ1-1, with D possibly matching TRBD1 (6 bases). The germline gives CDR1 MNHEY, CDR2 SVGAGI. The CDR3 extends over 13 amino acids. V shed 7 bases and J shed 1 base, with 10 bases lying between them.

This chain joins TRBV19 and TRBJ1-2; 7 bases map to TRBD1. The CDR3 is 13 residues long. Germline assignment: CDR1 LNHDA and CDR2 SQIVND (reference sequence). The junction had 9 bases not matched to a gene; V was cut back by 6 bases and J by 8 bases. The CDR3 loop reads CASRNRGRGGYTF. Written as DNA, the CDR3 is TGTGCCAGTAGAAACAGGGGAAGGGGCGGCTACACCTTC.

The sample holds one count of this clone. The rearrangement joins TRBV27 to TRBJ2-1; no reliable D call. CDR1 and CDR2 from the germline V gene are MNHEY and SMNVEV (reference sequence). The CDR3 runs to 15 residues. V gave up 4 bases and J gave up 0 bases, with 10 bases separating them. CDR3 region: CASSSDLSSYNEQFF. For the CDR3, the DNA is TGTGCCAGCAGTTCCGACTTAAGCTCCTACAATGAGCAGTTCTTC.

The DNA of the CDR3 is TGTGCCAGCATTGGACAGGGGCATGGCTACACCTTC. Translating gives CASIGQGHGYTF. The rearrangement links TRBV12-3 or TRBV12-4 to TRBJ1-2; 9 bases map to TRBD1. The CDR3 is 12 amino acids. The ends lost 7 bases at V and 6 bases at J; junction bases unmatched: 3.

The chain carries TRBV7-6 and TRBJ1-1, with D hard to call. The CDR3 totals 14 residues. In germline, CDR1 is SGHVS, CDR2 FNYEAQ. Trimming removed 6 bases from V and 0 bases from J, with 11 bases in between. CDR3 nucleotide sequence: TGTGCCAGCAGTTCCGACGGAGTGAACACTGAAGCTTTCTTT. It yields the protein CASSSDGVNTEAFF. The variable domain in full, with the rest retrieved from reference TRBV7-6 and TRBJ1-1, is GAGVSQSPRYKVTKRGQDVALRCDPISGHVSLYWYRQALGQGPEFLTYFNYEAQQDKSGLPNDRFSAERPEGSISTLTIQRTEQRDSAMYRCASSSDGVNTEAFFGQGTRLTVV.

The chain uses TRBV30 and TRBJ2-7; perhaps TRBD2 as D (5 bases). Trimming shortened V by 2 bases and J by 4 bases, and 12 bases separated the two germline ends. The germline gives CDR1 GTSNPN, CDR2 SVGIG (reference sequence). The CDR3 sequence is 13 residues long. The CDR3 sequence is CAWSLTSVYEQYF. The CDR3 DNA reads TGTGCCTGGAGTTTAACTAGTGTGTACGAGCAGTACTTC.